This TCR beta chain was obtained from a study of T cells in Graves' hyperthyroidism and ophthalmopathy. Turning to the study itself: Specimen type is peripheral blood, collected at initial diagnosis prior to any treatment.

What was amplified from RNA transcripts were TCR beta CDR3 regions. HTBI primers drove first-round RT-PCR of the TCR CDR3. TCRdb fed the multiplex PCR reads into MiXCR, producing one record per CDR3 protein. The table records fewer than 800,000 distinct CDR3 sequences, around 17% of them present only once. Trimming stripped 0 bases from V and 8 bases from J, with 13 bases between. Per germline, CDR1 DFQATT and CDR2 SNEGSKA (reference sequence). The CDR3 loop spans 13 amino acids. Study results and limitations: Researchers found most expanded thyroid clonotypes above 0.001 in blood as well.

This clonotype was seen many times. Its antigen remains unidentified. The sequenced sample consisted of blood. V is TRBV20-1 and J is TRBJ1-2; maybe TRBD1 (5 bases). This TCR derives from a man younger than 30 with Graves' hyperthyroidism. The CDR3 loop is CSARDLGPKGYTF. Here the CDR3 DNA reads TGCAGTGCTAGAGATCTGGGGCCTAAGGGCTACACCTTC.